Detailed here is one TCR beta chain. Its antigen is still unknown. This sample was taken from a study of T cell repertoires in cytomegalovirus infection. Looking at the study overall: Indications of both CMV infection and matching HLA type were provided by public TCR beta signatures.

TCRdb reprocessed the reads with MiXCR, giving one entry per CDR3 protein. The sample carries over 150,000 distinct CDR3 sequences, about a sixth recorded once. General study findings and limits: Of the TCR beta families, the public ones yielded a cumulative frequency that identified carriers of CMV plus the relevant HLA.

CDR3 length equals 16 residues. Germline V CDR1 and CDR2: DFQATT, SNEGSKA (reference sequence). Trimming shortened V by 0 bases and J by 0 bases, and 12 bases separated the two germline ends. V and J are TRBV20-1 and TRBJ1-5; maybe TRBD1 (6 bases). Specimen: CD8+ T cells from PBMCs. This receptor was identified in a human donor in good health (CMV status not recorded). Some clones in this sample may be carry-over from other donors' samples. The CDR3 DNA reads as TGCAGTGCTAGAGACCAACAGGGATATAGCAATCAGCCCCAGCATTTT. Translation: CSARDQQGYSNQPQHF.